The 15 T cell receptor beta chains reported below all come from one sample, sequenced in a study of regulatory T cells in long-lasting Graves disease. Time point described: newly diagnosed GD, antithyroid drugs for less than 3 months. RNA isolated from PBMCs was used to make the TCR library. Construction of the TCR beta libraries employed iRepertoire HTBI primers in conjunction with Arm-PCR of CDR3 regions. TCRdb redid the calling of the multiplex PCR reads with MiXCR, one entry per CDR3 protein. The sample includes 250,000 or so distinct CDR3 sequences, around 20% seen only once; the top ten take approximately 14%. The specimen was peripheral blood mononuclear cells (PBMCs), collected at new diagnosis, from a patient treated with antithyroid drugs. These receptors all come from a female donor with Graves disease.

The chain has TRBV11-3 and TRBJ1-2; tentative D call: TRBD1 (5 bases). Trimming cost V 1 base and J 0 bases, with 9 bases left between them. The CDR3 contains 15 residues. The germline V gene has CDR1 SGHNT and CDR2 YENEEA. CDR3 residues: CASSLARGANYGYTF. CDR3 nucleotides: TGTGCCAGCAGCTTAGCCCGGGGCGCTAACTATGGCTACACCTTC. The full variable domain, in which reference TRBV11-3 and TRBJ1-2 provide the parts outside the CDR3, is EAGVVQSPRYKIIEKKQPVAFWCNPISGHNTLYWYLQNLGQGPELLIRYENEEAVDDSQLPKDRFSAERLKGVDSTLKIQPAELGDSAVYLCASSLARGANYGYTFGSGTRLTVV.

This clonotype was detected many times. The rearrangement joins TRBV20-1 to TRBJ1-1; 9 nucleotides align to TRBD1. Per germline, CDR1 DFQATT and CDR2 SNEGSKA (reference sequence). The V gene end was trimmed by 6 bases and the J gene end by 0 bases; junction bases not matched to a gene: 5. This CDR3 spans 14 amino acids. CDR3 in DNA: TGCAGTGCGCAGGGACAGGGTTTGAACACTGAAGCTTTCTTT. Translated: CSAQGQGLNTEAFF.

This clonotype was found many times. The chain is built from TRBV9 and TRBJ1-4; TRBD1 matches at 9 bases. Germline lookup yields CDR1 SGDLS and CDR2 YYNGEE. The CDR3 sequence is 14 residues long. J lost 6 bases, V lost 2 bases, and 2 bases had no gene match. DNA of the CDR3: TGTGCCAGCAGCGTGAGACAGGGGGATGAAAAACTGTTTTTT. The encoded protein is CASSVRQGDEKLFF.

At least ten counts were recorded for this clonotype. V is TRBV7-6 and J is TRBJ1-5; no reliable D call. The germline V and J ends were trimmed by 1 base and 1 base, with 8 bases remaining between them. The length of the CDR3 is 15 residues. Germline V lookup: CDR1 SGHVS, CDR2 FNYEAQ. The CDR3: CASSLESGSNQPQHF. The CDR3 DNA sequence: TGTGCCAGCAGCTTAGAATCGGGGAGCAATCAGCCCCAGCATTTT.

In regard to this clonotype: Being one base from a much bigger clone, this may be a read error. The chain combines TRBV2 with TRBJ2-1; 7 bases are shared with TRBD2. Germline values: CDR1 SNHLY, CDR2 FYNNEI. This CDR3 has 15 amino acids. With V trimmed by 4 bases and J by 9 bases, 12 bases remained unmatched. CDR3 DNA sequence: TGTGCCAGCAGTGGGGAAGGCGGGAGCCCAAGTGAGCAGTTCTTC. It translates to CASSGEGGSPSEQFF.

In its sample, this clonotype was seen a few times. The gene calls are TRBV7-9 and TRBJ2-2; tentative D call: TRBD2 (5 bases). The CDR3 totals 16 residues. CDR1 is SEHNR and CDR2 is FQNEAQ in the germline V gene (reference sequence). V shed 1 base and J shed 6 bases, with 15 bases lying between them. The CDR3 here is CASSLVLTGSSGELFF. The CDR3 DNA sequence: TGTGCCAGCAGCTTAGTACTTACTGGGAGCTCCGGGGAGCTGTTTTTT.

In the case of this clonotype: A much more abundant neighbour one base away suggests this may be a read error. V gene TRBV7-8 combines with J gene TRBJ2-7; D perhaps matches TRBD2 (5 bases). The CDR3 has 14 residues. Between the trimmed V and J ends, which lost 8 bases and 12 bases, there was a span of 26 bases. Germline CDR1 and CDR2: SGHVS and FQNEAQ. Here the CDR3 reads CASSRSEDHRRRYF. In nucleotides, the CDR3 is TGTGCCAGCTCACGCTCGGAGGACCACCGGAGGCGGTACTTC.

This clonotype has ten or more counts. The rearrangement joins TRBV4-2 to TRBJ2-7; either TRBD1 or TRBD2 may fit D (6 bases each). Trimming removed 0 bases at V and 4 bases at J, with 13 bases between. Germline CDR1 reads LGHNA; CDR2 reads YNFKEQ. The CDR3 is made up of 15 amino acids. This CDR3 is CASSQDGGLPYEQYF. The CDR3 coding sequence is TGTGCCAGCAGCCAAGATGGGGGGCTTCCGTACGAGCAGTACTTC.

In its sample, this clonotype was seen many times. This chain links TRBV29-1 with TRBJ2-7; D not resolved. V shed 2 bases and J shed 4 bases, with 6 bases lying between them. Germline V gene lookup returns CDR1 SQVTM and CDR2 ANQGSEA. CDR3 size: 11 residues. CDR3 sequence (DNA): TGCAGCGTTGAAACGGCATACGAGCAGTACTTC. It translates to CSVETAYEQYF.

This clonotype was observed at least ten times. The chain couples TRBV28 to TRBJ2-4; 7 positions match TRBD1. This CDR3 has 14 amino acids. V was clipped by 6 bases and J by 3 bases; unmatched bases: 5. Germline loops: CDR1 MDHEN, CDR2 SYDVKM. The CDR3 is CASRQGSGKNIQYF. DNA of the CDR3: TGTGCCAGCAGACAGGGGTCCGGCAAAAACATTCAGTACTTC.

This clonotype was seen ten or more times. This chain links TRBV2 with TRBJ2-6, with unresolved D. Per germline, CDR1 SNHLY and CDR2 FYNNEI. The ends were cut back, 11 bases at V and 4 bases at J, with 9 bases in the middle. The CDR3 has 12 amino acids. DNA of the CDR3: TGTGCCGGATCGAGAGGGGCCAACGTCCTGACTTTC. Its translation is CAGSRGANVLTF.

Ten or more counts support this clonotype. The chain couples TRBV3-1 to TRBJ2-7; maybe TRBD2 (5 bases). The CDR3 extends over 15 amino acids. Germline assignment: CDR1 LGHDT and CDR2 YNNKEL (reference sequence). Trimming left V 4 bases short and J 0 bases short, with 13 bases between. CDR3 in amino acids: CASSLGLANSYEQYF. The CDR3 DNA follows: TGTGCCAGCAGCCTCGGGCTAGCCAACTCCTACGAGCAGTACTTC.

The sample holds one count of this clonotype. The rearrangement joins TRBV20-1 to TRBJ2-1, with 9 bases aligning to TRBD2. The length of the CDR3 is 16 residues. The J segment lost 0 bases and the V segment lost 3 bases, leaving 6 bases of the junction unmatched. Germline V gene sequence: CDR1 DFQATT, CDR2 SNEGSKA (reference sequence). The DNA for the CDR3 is TGCAGTGCTAGTTCGCGGGAGGGGAGCTCCTACAATGAGCAGTTCTTC. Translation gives CSASSREGSSYNEQFF.

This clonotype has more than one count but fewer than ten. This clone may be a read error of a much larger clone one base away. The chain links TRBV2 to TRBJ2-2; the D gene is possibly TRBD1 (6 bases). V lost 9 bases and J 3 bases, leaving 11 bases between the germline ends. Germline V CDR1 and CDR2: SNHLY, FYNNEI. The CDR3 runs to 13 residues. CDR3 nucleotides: TGTGCCAGTACAGGGATCCACACCGGGGAGCTGTTTTTT. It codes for CASTGIHTGELFF.

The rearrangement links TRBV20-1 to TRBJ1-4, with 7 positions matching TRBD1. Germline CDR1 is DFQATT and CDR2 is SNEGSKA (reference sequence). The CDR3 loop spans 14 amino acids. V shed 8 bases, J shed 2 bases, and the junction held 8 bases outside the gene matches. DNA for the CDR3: TGCAGTTCAGGGGGGGGGAGCACTAATGAAAAACTGTTTTTT. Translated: CSSGGGSTNEKLFF.